This entry concerns a single T cell receptor (beta chain). PCR employed 60 Vbeta and 13 Jbeta primers. Per the original methods: There were some 87 million unique TCR beta chains by a later count, and about 11 million of them were shared. Using immunoSEQ multiplex PCR, the repertoire was profiled, and TCRdb retains in-frame clones only, with some absent. The V and J calls and clone size come from that table; D and trimming were worked out from the DNA. In the table there are around 190,000 clones, 70% to 80% of which are singletons. This specimen belongs to a study of cytomegalovirus exposure and HLA in healthy donors. The overall study: Unique TCRs from HLA-typed donors, roughly 87 million of them, were held in an early data release.

Germline CDR1 and CDR2: KGHSH and LQKENI. The length of the CDR3 is 15 residues. V was clipped by 5 bases and J by 1 base; unmatched bases: 4. The chain links TRBV18 to TRBJ1-1; 10 nucleotides match TRBD1. The sample taken for sequencing was PBMCs. This sequence was found in a woman in her 30s in good health and CMV-seropositive. The chain's CDR3 is CASSRDRGENTEAFF. The DNA for the CDR3 is TGTGCCAGCTCAAGGGACAGGGGAGAGAACACTGAAGCTTTCTTT.